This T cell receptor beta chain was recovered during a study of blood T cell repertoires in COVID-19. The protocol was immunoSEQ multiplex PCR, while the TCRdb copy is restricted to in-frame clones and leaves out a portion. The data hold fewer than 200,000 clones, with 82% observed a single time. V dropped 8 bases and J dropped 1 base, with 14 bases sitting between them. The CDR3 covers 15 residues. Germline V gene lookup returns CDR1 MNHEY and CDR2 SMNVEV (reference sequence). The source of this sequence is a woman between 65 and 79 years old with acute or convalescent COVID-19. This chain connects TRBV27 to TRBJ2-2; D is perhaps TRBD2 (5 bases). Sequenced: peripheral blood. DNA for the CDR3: TGTGCCAGCCGCCGGGGAACTCGGAACACCGGGGAGCTGTTTTTT. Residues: CASRRGTRNTGELFF.